This T cell receptor beta chain was identified in a study of beta chain features in type 1 diabetes. The study reverse transcribed the entire isolated RNA, so it sequenced expressed TCRB transcripts. Some clones are missing from TCRdb's copy, which holds only in-frame ones; the method was immunoSEQ multiplex PCR. The sample contains under 400,000 clones, about 19% of which appear only once. Germline trimming cut 6 bases from V and 5 bases from J; bases unmatched to any gene: 7. Germline V lookup: CDR1 SNHLY, CDR2 FYNNEI. This CDR3 spans 16 amino acids. Sampling consisted of one heparinised blood draw per donor, averaging approximately 120 mL.

Sequenced sample: naive CD4+ T cells from blood. This sequence was found in a woman aged 18-29 years in good health. This chain connects TRBV2 to TRBJ2-5, with TRBD2 identical over 15 bases. CDR3 sequence: CASRGLAGGPRETQYF. The CDR3 DNA reads TGTGCCAGCAGAGGACTAGCGGGGGGGCCCCGCGAGACCCAGTACTTC.